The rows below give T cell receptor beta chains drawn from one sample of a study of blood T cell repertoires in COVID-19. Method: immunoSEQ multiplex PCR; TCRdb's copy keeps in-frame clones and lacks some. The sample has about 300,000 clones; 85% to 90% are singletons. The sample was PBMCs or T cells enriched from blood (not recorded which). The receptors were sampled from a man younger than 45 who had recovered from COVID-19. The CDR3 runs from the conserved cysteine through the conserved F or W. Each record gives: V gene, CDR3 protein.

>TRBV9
CASSVGTGHFNEKLFF
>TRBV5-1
CASSPLAGGGKTQYF
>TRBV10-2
CASSGTVSYNSPLHF
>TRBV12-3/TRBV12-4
CASSHGGITEAFF
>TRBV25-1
CASSEYTSSYGYTF
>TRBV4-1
CASRGTMFTGGDTEAFF
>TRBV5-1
CASSLVGTPREGSYNEQFF
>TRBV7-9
CASSKDRNPYEQYF
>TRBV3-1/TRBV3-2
CASSQGGQAKVGWAYEQYF
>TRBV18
CASSLRDRAYEQYF
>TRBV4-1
CASSQGDRNSNQPQHF
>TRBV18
CASSPGTVETQYF
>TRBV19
CASSITPGDSGNTIYF
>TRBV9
CASSVGGGSSPLHF
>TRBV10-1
CASGTGGGQPQHF
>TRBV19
CASLPSGFSGNTIYF
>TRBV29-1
CSVEWAGSGNTIYF
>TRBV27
CASIGAGNTIYF
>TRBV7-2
CASSLLAGVGQETQYF
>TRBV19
CASSDRQDEAFF
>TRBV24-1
CATAGTGLEQYF
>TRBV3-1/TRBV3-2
CASSLRGAREQYF
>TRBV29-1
CSVTVGQNTEAFF
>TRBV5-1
CASSQLQGAGDEKLFF
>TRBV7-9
CASSLDRVNYGYTF
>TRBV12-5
CASGLVPPGVAFF
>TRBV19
CASSISGAETQYF
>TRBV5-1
CASSSGNGQETQYF
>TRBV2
CAKSAGDRGYTF
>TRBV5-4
CASSQAQGANEKLFF
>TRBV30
CAWSRTDTYEQYF
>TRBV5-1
CASSLEGGGKQPQHF
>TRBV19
CASSIVFGTGLEAFF
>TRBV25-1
CASSQNYNEQFF
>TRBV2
CASFGGVYRTADNEQFF